This note documents a single TCR beta chain sequence. This entry is derived from a study of metastatic and nonmetastatic thyroid tumors. Whole-study context: Repertoires of blood and of tissue (tumor or nodule) from malignant and benign thyroid patients were compared.

TCRdb reassembled clones from the PCR reads with MiXCR. Counted here are tens of thousands of clones, more than 20% occurring once; the ten biggest clones make up more than 12%. All patients reached thyroid surgery having received no treatment beforehand. Sequencing was carried out using tumor tissue. This receptor was identified in a female donor with papillary thyroid cancer or a benign thyroid nodule (not recorded which). Some clones in this sample may be carry-over from other donors' samples.

The chain's CDR3 is CASSQAGRGLNGYTF. The CDR3 DNA reads TGTGCCAGCAGCCAGGCAGGGCGGGGACTAAATGGCTACACCTTC. The chain employs TRBV6-1 and TRBJ1-2; perhaps TRBD1 as D (5 bases). This CDR3 contains 15 residues. The ends were cut back, 6 bases at V and 6 bases at J, with 20 bases in the middle. The V gene's germline CDR1 is MNHNS and CDR2 SASEGT.